These 4 T cell receptor beta chains were all obtained from the same sample, sequenced in a study of T cell changes during pregnancy in multiple sclerosis. Assay: immunoSEQ multiplex PCR; the TCRdb copy retains only in-frame clones and omits some. Here the sample spans around 96,000 clones, over 85% being singletons. Sequenced here: peripheral blood, sampled after pregnancy. These TCRs come from a female donor in good health, enrolled as a control in a pregnancy study.

This clone was found once. V and J are TRBV28 and TRBJ1-4, with 7 bases aligning to TRBD1. In germline, CDR1 is MDHEN, CDR2 SYDVKM. The CDR3 is 14 amino acids. The J segment lost 6 bases and the V segment lost 6 bases, leaving 7 bases of the junction unmatched. CDR3 sequence: CASSRDRPDEKLFF. Written as DNA, the CDR3 is TGTGCCAGCAGCCGGGACAGACCGGATGAAAAACTGTTTTTT. Based on the CDR3 plus reference TRBV28 and TRBJ1-4, the full variable domain is DVKVTQSSRYLVKRTGEKVFLECVQDMDHENMFWYRQDPGLGLRLIYFSYDVKMKEKGDIPEGYSVSREKKERFSLILESASTNQTSMYLCASSRDRPDEKLFFGSGTQLSVL.

The CDR3 DNA is TGTGCCAGCAGCTTTTCCCCGGGAGGGCCAAAGGACGGGGAGCTGTTTTTT. Translation: CASSFSPGGPKDGELFF. The chain employs TRBV7-9 and TRBJ2-2, with 8 nucleotides matching TRBD2. Germline CDR1 SEHNR, CDR2 FQNEAQ (reference sequence). V lost 3 bases and J lost 7; bases outside the gene matches: 13. This CDR3 is built from 17 residues.

The chain uses TRBV19 and TRBJ2-5, with D possibly TRBD2 on 6 matching bases. Germline V gene lookup returns CDR1 LNHDA and CDR2 SQIVND (reference sequence). Trimming left V 6 bases short and J 2 bases short, with 13 bases between. The CDR3 has 14 amino acids. CDR3 DNA: TGTGCCAGTAGGCCCGGGACTCAACAAGAGACCCAGTACTTC. Encoded protein: CASRPGTQQETQYF.

The chain carries TRBV5-1 and TRBJ2-3; 8 bases match TRBD1. V lost 4 bases and J lost 2; bases outside the gene matches: 3. The CDR3 runs 14 residues. Looked up from germline, CDR1 is SGHRS and CDR2 is YFSETQ. CDR3 nucleotides: TGCGCCAGCAGCCCGGACAGGGCCACAGATACGCAGTATTTT. Translation: CASSPDRATDTQYF.